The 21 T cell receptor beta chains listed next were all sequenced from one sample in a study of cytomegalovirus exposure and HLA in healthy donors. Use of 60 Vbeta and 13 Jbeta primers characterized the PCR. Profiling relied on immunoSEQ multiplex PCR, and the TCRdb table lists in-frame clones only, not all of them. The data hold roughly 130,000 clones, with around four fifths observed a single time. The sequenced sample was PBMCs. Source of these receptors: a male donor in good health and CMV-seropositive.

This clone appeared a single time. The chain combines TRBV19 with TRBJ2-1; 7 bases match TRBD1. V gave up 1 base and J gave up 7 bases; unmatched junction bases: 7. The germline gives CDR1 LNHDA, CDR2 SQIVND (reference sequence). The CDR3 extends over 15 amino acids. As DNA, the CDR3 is TGTGCCAGTAGTATAGTCGGCAGGGGGTTGAATGAGCAGTTCTTC. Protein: CASSIVGRGLNEQFF.

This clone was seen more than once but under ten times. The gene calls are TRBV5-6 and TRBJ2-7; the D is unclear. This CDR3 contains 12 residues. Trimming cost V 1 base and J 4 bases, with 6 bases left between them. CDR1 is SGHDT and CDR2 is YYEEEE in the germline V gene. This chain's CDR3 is CASSLPGYEQYF. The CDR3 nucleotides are TGTGCCAGCAGCTTGCCCGGTTACGAGCAGTACTTC.

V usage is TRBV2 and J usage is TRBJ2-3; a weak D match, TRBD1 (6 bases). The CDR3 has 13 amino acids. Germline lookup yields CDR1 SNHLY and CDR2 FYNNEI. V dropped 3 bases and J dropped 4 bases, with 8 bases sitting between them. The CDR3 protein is CASSDRGPDTQYF. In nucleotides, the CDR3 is TGTGCCAGCAGTGACAGGGGACCAGATACGCAGTATTTT.

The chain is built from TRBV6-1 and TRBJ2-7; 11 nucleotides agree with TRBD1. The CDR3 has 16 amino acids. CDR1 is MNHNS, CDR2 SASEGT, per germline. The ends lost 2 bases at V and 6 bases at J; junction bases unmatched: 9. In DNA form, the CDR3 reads TGTGCCAGCAGTGAACGCAGTCCGGGACAGGGGGGCGAGCAGTACTTC. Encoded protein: CASSERSPGQGGEQYF.

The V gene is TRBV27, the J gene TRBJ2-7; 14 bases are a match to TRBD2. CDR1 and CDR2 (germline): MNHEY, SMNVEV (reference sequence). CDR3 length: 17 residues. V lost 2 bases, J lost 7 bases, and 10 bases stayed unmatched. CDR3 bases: TGTGCCAGCAGTTTACGGACTAGCGGGAGGCGCCTGGGGGAGCAGTACTTC. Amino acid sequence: CASSLRTSGRRLGEQYF.

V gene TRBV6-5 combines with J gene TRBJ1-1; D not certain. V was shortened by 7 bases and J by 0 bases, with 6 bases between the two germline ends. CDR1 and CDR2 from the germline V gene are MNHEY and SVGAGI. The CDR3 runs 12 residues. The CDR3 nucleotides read TGTGCCAGCAACGGGATGAACACTGAAGCTTTCTTT. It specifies CASNGMNTEAFF.

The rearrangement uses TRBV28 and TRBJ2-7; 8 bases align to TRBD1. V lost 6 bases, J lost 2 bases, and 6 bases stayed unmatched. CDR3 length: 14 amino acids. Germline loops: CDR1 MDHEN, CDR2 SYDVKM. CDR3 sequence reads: CASRPGTGAYEQYF. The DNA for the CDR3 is TGTGCCAGCAGACCCGGGACAGGAGCCTACGAGCAGTACTTC.

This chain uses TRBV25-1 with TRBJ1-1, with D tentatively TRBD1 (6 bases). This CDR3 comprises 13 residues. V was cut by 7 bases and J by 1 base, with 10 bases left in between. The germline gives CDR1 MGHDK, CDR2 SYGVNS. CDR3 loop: CASIPGQNTEAFF. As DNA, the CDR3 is TGTGCCAGCATTCCGGGACAGAACACTGAAGCTTTCTTT.

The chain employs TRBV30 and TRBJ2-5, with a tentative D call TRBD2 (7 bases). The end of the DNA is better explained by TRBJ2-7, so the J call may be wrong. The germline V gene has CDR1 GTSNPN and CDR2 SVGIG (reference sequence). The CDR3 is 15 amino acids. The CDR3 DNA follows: TGTGCCTGGAGTCCGAAGGGGGGGCTTCACTACGAGCAGTACTTC. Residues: CAWSPKGGLHYEQYF.

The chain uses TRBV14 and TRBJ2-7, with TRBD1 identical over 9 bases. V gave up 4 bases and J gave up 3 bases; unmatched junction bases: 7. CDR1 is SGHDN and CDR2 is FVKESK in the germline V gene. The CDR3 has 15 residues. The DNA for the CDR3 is TGTGCCAGCAGCCCCGGGACAGGGATGTTCTACGAGCAGTACTTC. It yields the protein CASSPGTGMFYEQYF.

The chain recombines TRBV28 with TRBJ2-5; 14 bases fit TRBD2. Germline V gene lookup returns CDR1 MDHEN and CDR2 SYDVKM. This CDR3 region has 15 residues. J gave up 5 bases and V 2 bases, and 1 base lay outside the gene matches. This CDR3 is CASSLRLAGGETQYF. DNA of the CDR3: TGTGCCAGCAGTTTAAGACTAGCGGGAGGGGAGACCCAGTACTTC. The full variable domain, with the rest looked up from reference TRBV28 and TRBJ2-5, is DVKVTQSSRYLVKRTGEKVFLECVQDMDHENMFWYRQDPGLGLRLIYFSYDVKMKEKGDIPEGYSVSREKKERFSLILESASTNQTSMYLCASSLRLAGGETQYFGPGTRLLVL.

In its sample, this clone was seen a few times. The CDR3 is CASSPTGYTDTQYF. As DNA, the CDR3 is TGCGCCAGCAGCCCGACAGGGTACACAGATACGCAGTATTTT. J is TRBJ2-3 and V is TRBV5-1; 7 bases map to TRBD1. The CDR3 length is 14 residues. Germline V gene sequence: CDR1 SGHRS, CDR2 YFSETQ. V shed 4 bases, J shed 2 bases, and the junction held 4 bases outside the gene matches.

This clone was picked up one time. CDR3 coding DNA: TGTGCCAGCAGTACGGGACTAGCGGGGTCCGAGCAGTACTTC. Translated: CASSTGLAGSEQYF. The gene calls are TRBV28 and TRBJ2-7, with 13 positions matching TRBD2. The length of the CDR3 is 14 residues. The germline CDR1 and CDR2 sequences are MDHEN and SYDVKM. Unmatched junction bases numbered 4, after V lost 5 bases and J lost 6 bases.

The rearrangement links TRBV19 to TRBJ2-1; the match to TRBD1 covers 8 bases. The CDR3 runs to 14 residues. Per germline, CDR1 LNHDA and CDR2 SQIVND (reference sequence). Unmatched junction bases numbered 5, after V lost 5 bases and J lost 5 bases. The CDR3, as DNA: TGTGCCAGTAGTTCTCAGGGGGCGAACAATGAGCAGTTCTTC. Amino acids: CASSSQGANNEQFF.

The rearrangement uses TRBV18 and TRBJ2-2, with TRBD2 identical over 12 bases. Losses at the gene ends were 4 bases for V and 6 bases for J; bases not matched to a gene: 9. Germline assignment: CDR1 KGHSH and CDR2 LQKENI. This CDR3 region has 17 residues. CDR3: CASSRLPLAGGPGELFF. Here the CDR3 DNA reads TGTGCCAGCTCACGCCTACCTCTAGCGGGAGGGCCCGGGGAGCTGTTTTTT.

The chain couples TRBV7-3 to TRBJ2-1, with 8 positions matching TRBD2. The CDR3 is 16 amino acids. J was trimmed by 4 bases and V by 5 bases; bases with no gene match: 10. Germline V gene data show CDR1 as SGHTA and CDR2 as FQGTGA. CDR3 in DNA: TGTGCCAGCAGCATTCTAAGCGGGGGCGGGTACAATGAGCAGTTCTTC. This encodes CASSILSGGGYNEQFF.

CDR3 residues: CASSQAGTGEYGYTF. The CDR3 nucleotides are TGCGCCAGCAGCCAAGCCGGGACAGGGGAATATGGCTACACCTTC. V gene TRBV4-3 combines with J gene TRBJ1-2, with 10 bases lining up with TRBD1. The germline gives CDR1 LGHNA, CDR2 YSLEER. Unmatched junction bases numbered 4, after V lost 1 base and J lost 5 bases. This CDR3 contains 15 residues.

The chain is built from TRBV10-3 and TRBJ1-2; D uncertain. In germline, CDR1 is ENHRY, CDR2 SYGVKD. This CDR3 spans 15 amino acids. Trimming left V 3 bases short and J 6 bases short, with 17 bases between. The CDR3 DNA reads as TGTGCCATCAGTGATCTTGATTCGGGGATCGATGGCTACACCTTC. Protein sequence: CAISDLDSGIDGYTF.

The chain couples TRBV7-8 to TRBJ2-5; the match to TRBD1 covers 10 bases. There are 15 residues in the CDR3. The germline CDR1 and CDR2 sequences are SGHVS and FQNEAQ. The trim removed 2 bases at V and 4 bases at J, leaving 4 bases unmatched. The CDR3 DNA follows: TGTGCCAGCAGCTTACGGGACAGGGGTGGAGAGACCCAGTACTTC. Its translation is CASSLRDRGGETQYF.

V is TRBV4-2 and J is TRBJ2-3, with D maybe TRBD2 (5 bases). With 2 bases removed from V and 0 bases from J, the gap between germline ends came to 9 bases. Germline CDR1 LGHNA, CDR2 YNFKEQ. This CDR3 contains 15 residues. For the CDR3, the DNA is TGTGCCAGCAGCCAATCAGCGGATAGCACAGATACGCAGTATTTT. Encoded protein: CASSQSADSTDTQYF.

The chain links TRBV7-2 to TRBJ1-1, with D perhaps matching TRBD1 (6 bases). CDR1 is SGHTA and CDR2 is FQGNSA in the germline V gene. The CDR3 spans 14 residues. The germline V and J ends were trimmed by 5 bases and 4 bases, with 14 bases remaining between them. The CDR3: CASSLNRVATEAFF. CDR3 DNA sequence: TGTGCCAGCAGCCTAAACAGGGTAGCCACTGAAGCTTTCTTT.